The present TCR beta chain was sequenced within a study of T-cell memory formation after mild COVID-19. In the study overall: TCR clustering was largely donor specific.

TCRdb analysed the 5' RACE reads with MiXCR anew, one entry per CDR3 protein. The sample shows tens of thousands of distinct CDR3 sequences, around a quarter of them seen only once. Per germline, CDR1 DFQATT and CDR2 SNEGSKA (reference sequence). V gave up 5 bases and J gave up 3 bases; unmatched junction bases: 10. The CDR3 contains 14 residues. What was sequenced was PBMCs or a T cell subset sorted from them (not recorded which). The V call is TRBV20-1, the J call TRBJ2-7; 7 nucleotides line up with TRBD1. The receptor's source is a man younger than 35 who had mild COVID-19 (a few samples of this study predate the infection). Cell type and time point are not known. CDR3 loop: CSAAIPGQLYEQYF. CDR3 coding DNA: TGCAGTGCTGCAATACCGGGACAGCTCTACGAGCAGTACTTC.